The next 20 T cell receptor beta chains were all read from a single sample in a study of OX40 agonist ivuxolimab in advanced cancers. Profiled with immunoSEQ multiplex PCR; TCRdb holds only in-frame clones, not every one. Of about 78,000 clones listed, around 91% are singletons. The sequencing here drew on CD4+ or CD8+ T cells sorted from blood, taken in a trial of the OX40 agonist ivuxolimab. The receptors come from an adult with an advanced solid tumor such as melanoma, head and neck, liver or kidney cancer.

This chain uses TRBV5-1 with TRBJ2-7; D uncertain. CDR1 SGHRS and CDR2 YFSETQ come from the germline V gene. V lost 2 bases to trimming and J lost 3 bases, with 6 bases between them. This CDR3 comprises 12 residues. This CDR3 is CASSFRGYEQYF. DNA of the CDR3: TGCGCCAGCAGCTTCCGCGGCTACGAGCAGTACTTC.

This chain joins TRBV18 and TRBJ2-5; no firm D call. CDR1 is KGHSH, CDR2 LQKENI, per germline. V gave up 0 bases and J gave up 4 bases, with 12 bases separating them. This CDR3 comprises 15 residues. CDR3: CASSPPTGPGETQYF. The DNA of the CDR3 is TGTGCCAGCTCACCACCGACCGGGCCAGGAGAGACCCAGTACTTC.

This rearrangement joins TRBV30 to TRBJ2-5; D is tentatively TRBD1 or TRBD2 (5 bases each). The assigned J gene may be wrong: the sequence end matches TRBJ2-7 better. CDR3 length equals 11 residues. Per germline, CDR1 GTSNPN and CDR2 SVGIG (reference sequence). CDR3 protein: CAWGGGYEQYF. As DNA, the CDR3 is TGTGCCTGGGGGGGTGGGTACGAGCAGTACTTC.

V gene TRBV6-4 combines with J gene TRBJ2-2; 11 positions agree with TRBD2. With 6 bases clipped from V and 8 bases from J, the junction kept 8 bases outside the gene matches. The length of the CDR3 is 15 residues. Germline loops: CDR1 MRHNA, CDR2 SNTAGT. Here the CDR3 reads CASSPLAGGYGELFF. CDR3 DNA: TGTGCCAGCAGCCCCCTAGCGGGGGGATATGGGGAGCTGTTTTTT.

The CDR3: CSVVGRAQETQYF. The DNA of the CDR3 is TGCAGCGTTGTAGGCAGAGCCCAAGAGACCCAGTACTTC. V and J are TRBV29-1 and TRBJ2-5; the D is unclear. Between the trimmed V and J ends, which lost 4 bases and 1 base, there was a span of 10 bases. The CDR3 spans 13 residues. Germline CDR1 and CDR2: SQVTM and ANQGSEA.

Regarding this clone: The sample carries other DNA sequences with the same CDR3. V is TRBV29-1 and J is TRBJ1-1; tentative D call: TRBD1 (6 bases). CDR3 length: 12 amino acids. Germline V gives CDR1 SQVTM, CDR2 ANQGSEA. CDR3 in amino acids: CSGRGANTEAFF. CDR3 bases: TGCAGTGGGAGGGGGGCGAACACTGAAGCTTTCTTT.

The CDR3 reads CASSYAMSFSNEKLFF. In DNA form, the CDR3 reads TGTGCCAGCAGTTACGCGATGTCCTTTTCTAATGAAAAACTGTTTTTT. This sequence joins TRBV6-6 and TRBJ1-4; D not certain. Trimming pared 2 bases from V and 3 bases from J, leaving 13 bases between. There are 16 residues in the CDR3. Per the germline V gene, CDR1 is MNHNY and CDR2 is SVGAGI (reference sequence).

CDR3 region: CASSLGTGSVTEAFF. The CDR3 DNA follows: TGTGCCAGCAGCTTAGGAACAGGGTCGGTCACTGAAGCTTTCTTT. The chain employs TRBV7-2 and TRBJ1-1; tentatively, D is TRBD1 (6 bases). Between the trimmed V and J ends, which lost 1 base and 4 bases, there was a span of 13 bases. This CDR3 region has 15 residues. Germline loops: CDR1 SGHTA, CDR2 FQGNSA.

This clone was observed a handful of times. The chain recombines TRBV4-2 with TRBJ2-1, with unresolved D. Trimming took off 4 bases at V and 4 bases at J, with 14 bases between the two ends. CDR1 is LGHNA and CDR2 is YNFKEQ in the germline V gene. This CDR3 contains 15 residues. The CDR3: CASSPSRAPYNEQFF. CDR3 nucleotides: TGTGCCAGCAGCCCCTCACGGGCCCCTTACAATGAGCAGTTCTTC.

CDR3 loop: CASSRGQNYGYTF. DNA for the CDR3: TGTGCCAGCAGCCGGGGACAGAACTATGGCTACACCTTC. V gene TRBV28 combines with J gene TRBJ1-2, with 7 bases lining up with TRBD1. V shed 6 bases and J 2 bases; nucleotides not matched to a gene: 3. The CDR3 runs 13 residues. Germline loops: CDR1 MDHEN, CDR2 SYDVKM.

The table lists this clone with a count of one. The gene calls are TRBV2 and TRBJ1-5; the D is unclear. The CDR3 runs 13 residues. The V gene's germline CDR1 is SNHLY and CDR2 FYNNEI. The V end was cut by 8 bases, the J end by 7 bases, with 15 bases between. CDR3 sequence (DNA): TGTGCCAGCTCGGAGGCCCTAAGGCAGCCCCAGCATTTT. It specifies CASSEALRQPQHF.

This rearrangement joins TRBV5-1 to TRBJ2-7; D may be TRBD2 (5 bases). This CDR3 region has 15 residues. The V gene lost 0 bases and the J gene lost 0 bases, with 10 bases spanning the gap. CDR1 is SGHRS and CDR2 is YFSETQ in the germline V gene. The CDR3 coding sequence is TGCGCCAGCAGCTTGGCCCCCGGGAACTCCTACGAGCAGTACTTC. This codes for CASSLAPGNSYEQYF.

The rearrangement links TRBV19 to TRBJ2-3; D remains ambiguous. CDR1 LNHDA and CDR2 SQIVND come from the germline V gene (reference sequence). V shed 8 bases and J shed 4 bases, with 10 bases lying between them. CDR3 size: 12 residues. In DNA form, the CDR3 reads TGTGCCAGTTACCCTGGGGCAGATACGCAGTATTTT. Translation gives CASYPGADTQYF.

This chain connects TRBV6-1 to TRBJ2-5; 11 bases are a match to TRBD2. This CDR3 region has 15 residues. J was trimmed by 5 bases and V by 5 bases; bases with no gene match: 7. CDR1 MNHNS and CDR2 SASEGT come from the germline V gene. The CDR3 loop reads CASSLAGGLGETQYF. The CDR3, as DNA: TGTGCCAGCAGTCTAGCGGGGGGCCTCGGGGAGACCCAGTACTTC.

This chain links TRBV19 with TRBJ1-1; no reliable D call. Germline lookup yields CDR1 LNHDA and CDR2 SQIVND (reference sequence). The length of the CDR3 is 13 residues. Deletions cut 4 bases from V and 4 bases from J, with 10 bases between. CDR3 protein: CASSTQVGTEAFF. The CDR3, as DNA: TGTGCCAGTAGTACCCAGGTGGGCACTGAAGCTTTCTTT.

The chain is built from TRBV25-1 and TRBJ1-5; D might be TRBD1 (6 bases). Deletions cut 8 bases from V and 3 bases from J, with 14 bases between. Germline CDR1 and CDR2: MGHDK and SYGVNS. The CDR3 totals 14 residues. CDR3 protein: CASAGASFNQPQHF. CDR3 in DNA: TGTGCCAGCGCAGGGGCCTCATTCAATCAGCCCCAGCATTTT.

The V gene is TRBV6-5, the J gene TRBJ2-5, with D possibly matching TRBD2 (7 bases). The CDR3 loop spans 14 amino acids. The V gene's germline CDR1 is MNHEY and CDR2 SVGAGI. The ends were cut back, 6 bases at V and 5 bases at J, with 16 bases in the middle. CDR3 sequence reads: CASSPAGGPETQYF. In DNA, the CDR3 is TGTGCCAGCAGCCCTGCCGGGGGGCCGGAGACCCAGTACTTC.

The chain is built from TRBV5-1 and TRBJ1-1; D is ambiguous. V shed 5 bases and J shed 3 bases, with 11 bases lying between them. The CDR3 extends over 13 amino acids. Germline CDR1 reads SGHRS; CDR2 reads YFSETQ. The CDR3 sequence is CASRSNPYTEAFF. The CDR3 DNA reads as TGCGCCAGCAGGTCCAACCCTTACACTGAAGCTTTCTTT.

The gene calls are TRBV28 and TRBJ1-2; tentative D call: TRBD1 (5 bases). Trimming removed 7 bases at V and 4 bases at J, with 13 bases between. The CDR3 has 13 residues. From germline, CDR1 is MDHEN and CDR2 SYDVKM. CDR3 nucleotide sequence: TGTGCCAGCACCAGCCAGGGAGGCTATGGCTACACCTTC. This sequence encodes CASTSQGGYGYTF.

The chain carries TRBV4-2 and TRBJ2-1; D possibly corresponds to TRBD1 (6 bases). Looked up from germline, CDR1 is LGHNA and CDR2 is YNFKEQ. Trimming shortened V by 0 bases and J by 3 bases, and 12 bases separated the two germline ends. The CDR3 is 16 amino acids. CDR3 sequence (DNA): TGTGCCAGCAGCCAAGAGGGGACAACGAGCTACAATGAGCAGTTCTTC. Its translation is CASSQEGTTSYNEQFF.